This section outlines one TCR beta chain sequence together with its context. The antigen is unknown. The CDR3 loop spans 16 amino acids. V lost 0 bases and J lost 1, with 10 bases in between. Germline V gene data show CDR1 as LGHNA and CDR2 as YSLEER. The data derive from a study of cytomegalovirus exposure and HLA in healthy donors. Study-level information: The platform used for the roughly 110 validation repertoires matched that of the approximately 710 first-cohort repertoires, a later analysis reported. Regarding the study as a whole: In the roughly 120 validation repertoires, a later analysis found that first-cohort TCR clusters tended to co-occur.

Sequencing used immunoSEQ multiplex PCR; TCRdb keeps in-frame clones, though not all of them. The sample carries a few hundred thousand clones, roughly 86% recorded once. This clonotype was sampled from a man under 40 in good health and CMV-seronegative. The sequenced sample consisted of PBMCs. This chain joins TRBV4-3 and TRBJ1-3; D gene uncertain. The CDR3 is CASSQEAPPSGNTIYF. The CDR3 coding sequence is TGCGCCAGCAGCCAAGAAGCTCCTCCTTCTGGAAACACCATATATTTT.